This section outlines one TCR beta chain sequence together with its context. With V trimmed by 2 bases and J by 6 bases, 13 bases remained unmatched. The CDR3 length is 17 residues. Germline V gives CDR1 MDHEN, CDR2 SYDVKM. Repertoires were generated with immunoSEQ multiplex PCR, while TCRdb's copy carries only in-frame clones and drops some. This sample has more than 70,000 clones; about nine tenths occur once, and the top ten carry 0.27%. This entry belongs to a study of technical replicates of blood from several donors. The clonotype originates from a human donor in good health. The chain carries TRBV28 and TRBJ2-7; 10 positions agree with TRBD2. The sequencing sample was made of T cells isolated from PBMCs. In nucleotides, the CDR3 is TGTGCCAGCAGTTTACGGGAGCTAGGACTAGCGGAGGGCGAGCAGTACTTC. It encodes CASSLRELGLAEGEQYF.